This T cell receptor beta chain was recorded in a study of identical twins. After template switching added a universal primer site, the resulting cDNA carried unique molecular identifiers. TCRdb used MiXCR to reprocess the 5' RACE reads, holding one entry per CDR3 protein. The sample has 1.5 million to 2 million distinct CDR3 sequences, under 35% seen once. CDR1 is DFQATT and CDR2 is SNEGSKA in the germline V gene (reference sequence). This CDR3 is built from 13 residues. Deletions cut 4 bases from V and 5 bases from J, with 12 bases between. The chain carries TRBV20-1 and TRBJ2-1; D is perhaps TRBD2 (6 bases). This receptor was identified in a newborn girl in good health. The specimen was cord blood. DNA for the CDR3: TGCAGTGCTATCGGGGGAAACAACAATGAGCAGTTCTTC. Translated, it gives CSAIGGNNNEQFF.